The next 7 T cell receptor beta chains were all read from a single sample in a study of shared clonotypes between healthy human individuals (dated by TCRdb to 2019 to 2021). Library preparation was by the immunoSEQ multiplex PCR assay. Drawn from immuneACCESS, this table holds only the in-frame rearrangements with V and J called that TCRdb kept. Clones are partly lost; checked studies trace under half to an unresolved V gene and leave the rest unexplained. This sample gives about 2.1 million clones in total; over 85% of them show up just once. Around 1.7% of the sample belongs to the ten largest clones. For the CD8 naive samples, CD45RO-negative cells were positively selected for CCR7, yielding a CD45RA+CCR7+ population from which TemRA cells were excluded. The sample was naive CD8+ T cells from PBMCs. Per the publication, the cell subset or site label means: CD45RA+CCR7+. The receptor set was obtained from a man between 18 and 29 years old in good health. Some clones in this sample may be carry-over from other donors' samples.

The J gene is TRBJ2-3, the V gene TRBV4-3; tentatively, D is TRBD1 (7 bases). V gave up 7 bases and J gave up 1 base, with 15 bases separating them. The CDR3 contains 15 residues. CDR1 LGHNA and CDR2 YSLEER come from the germline V gene. The CDR3 DNA follows: TGCGCCAGCACACAGGGGCGACTAGGCACAGATACGCAGTATTTT. Protein sequence: CASTQGRLGTDTQYF.

This clone is a singleton in its sample. This CDR3 is CASSPTLAGEEEEQYF. CDR3 DNA sequence: TGCGCCAGCAGCCCCACCCTAGCGGGGGAGGAGGAGGAGCAGTACTTC. The chain recombines TRBV4-3 with TRBJ2-7; TRBD2 matches 10 bases. CDR1 and CDR2 from the germline V gene are LGHNA and YSLEER. The CDR3 is made up of 16 amino acids. V trimming: 4 bases; J trimming: 7 bases; junction bases outside the gene matches: 13.

J is TRBJ2-3 and V is TRBV4-1, with no clear D. The ends were cut back, 1 base at V and 6 bases at J, with 11 bases in the middle. The CDR3 has 14 amino acids. Germline V gene lookup returns CDR1 MGHRA and CDR2 YSYEKL. The DNA for the CDR3 is TGCGCCAGCAGCCAAGCAAAGGTTCAGGATACGCAGTATTTT. Its translation is CASSQAKVQDTQYF.

The chain uses TRBV6-5 and TRBJ1-3; D not certain. V shed 5 bases and J shed 0 bases, with 8 bases lying between them. Germline CDR1 MNHEY, CDR2 SVGAGI. The CDR3 length is 14 residues. In DNA, the CDR3 is TGTGCCAGCAGTGAACAGTTCTCTGGAAACACCATATATTTT. Protein: CASSEQFSGNTIYF.

The chain is built from TRBV9 and TRBJ2-3, with 10 bases matching TRBD2. CDR3 length equals 12 residues. With V trimmed by 3 bases and J by 14 bases, 6 bases remained unmatched. CDR1 is SGDLS and CDR2 is YYNGEE in the germline V gene. The DNA for the CDR3 is TGTGCCAGCAGCGCCTCTAGCGGGAGACTGTATTTT. Translation gives CASSASSGRLYF.

V is TRBV18 and J is TRBJ1-1; perhaps TRBD1 as D (5 bases). The CDR3 consists of 16 residues. V lost 3 bases and J 0 bases, leaving 14 bases between the germline ends. Germline CDR1 is KGHSH and CDR2 is LQKENI. CDR3 nucleotides: TGTGCCAGCTCACCGTCCGGGGCCAGCCTGAACACTGAAGCTTTCTTT. This encodes CASSPSGASLNTEAFF. Full variable domain (outside the CDR3, taken from reference TRBV18 and TRBJ1-1): NAGVMQNPRHLVRRRGQEARLRCSPMKGHSHVYWYRQLPEEGLKFMVYLQKENIIDESGMPKERFSAEFPKEGPSILRIQQVVRGDSAAYFCASSPSGASLNTEAFFGQGTRLTVV.

The chain recombines TRBV5-4 with TRBJ2-7, with 9 bases aligning to TRBD1. V was clipped by 5 bases and J by 4 bases; unmatched bases: 10. In germline, CDR1 is SGHNT, CDR2 YYREEE (reference sequence). The CDR3 sequence is 15 residues long. The CDR3 DNA sequence: TGTGCCAGCAGAAACACAGGGGGCGCCTTTTACGAGCAGTACTTC. Encoded protein: CASRNTGGAFYEQYF.